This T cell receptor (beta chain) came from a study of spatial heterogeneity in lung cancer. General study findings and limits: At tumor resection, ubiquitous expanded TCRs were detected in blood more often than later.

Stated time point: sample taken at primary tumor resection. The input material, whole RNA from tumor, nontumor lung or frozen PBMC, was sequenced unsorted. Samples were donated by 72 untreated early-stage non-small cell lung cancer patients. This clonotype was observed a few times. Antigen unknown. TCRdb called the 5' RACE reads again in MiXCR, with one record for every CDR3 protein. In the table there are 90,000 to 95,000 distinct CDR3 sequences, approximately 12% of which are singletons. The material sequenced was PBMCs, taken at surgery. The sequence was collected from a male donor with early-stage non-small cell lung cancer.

The CDR3 bases are TGTGCCTGGGCCTTGCATCTTAGGACTAGCGGGAGCTCCTACGAGCAGTACTTC. Its translation: CAWALHLRTSGSSYEQYF. The V gene is TRBV30, the J gene TRBJ2-7, with 13 bases identical to TRBD2. The germline CDR1 and CDR2 sequences are GTSNPN and SVGIG (reference sequence). V lost 5 bases and J lost 0; bases outside the gene matches: 13. This CDR3 contains 18 residues. Based on the CDR3 plus reference TRBV30 and TRBJ2-7, the full variable domain is SQTIHQWPATLVQPVGSPLSLECTVEGTSNPNLYWYRQAAGRGLQLLFYSVGIGQISSEVPQNLSASRPQDRQFILSSKKLLLSDSGFYLCAWALHLRTSGSSYEQYFGPGTRLTVT.